Below, one T cell receptor beta chain is given with its context. The specificity of this receptor is unknown. The sample holds no much larger clone one base away, and base qualities are not on file. CDR3 length: 12 amino acids, cysteine to phenylalanine. The entry retains the CDR3 DNA only, 36 bases that are in frame from base 1. Reading the germline V gene gives CDR1 MDHEN and CDR2 SYDVKM. V is clipped by 6 bases and J by 7 bases, and the sequence between their germline boundaries is 13 bases long. The data were taken from a study of blood T cell repertoires in COVID-19 (dated by TCRdb to the early 2020s). Describing the broader study: Collaborator samples came from the United States, Italy and Spain and covered acute and convalescent phases of COVID-19. The material from the prospective study consisted of cDNA or gDNA derived from T cells, B-cell-depleted T cells, or PBMCs. Deeply sampled blood TCRbeta repertoires from subjects exposed to, actively infected with, or recovered from COVID-19 were included in the dataset. A freely available public database, intended as a resource for researchers studying the immune response to SARS-CoV-2, is where the repertoires were released. The samples were drawn from two sources: the first 160 participants of the ongoing ImmuneRACE study, and 1,200 or so subjects contributed by 6 global collaborators. A de-identified subject ID, COVID-19 status, age in years and sex were almost always included in the sample metadata. HLA class I and class II types, where available, came from metadata supplied by the sample provider rather than from assay-based typing. On the study overall, not on this receptor specifically: Clinical and demographic metadata were provided uncurated, with the amount varying by source and participant.

The immunoSEQ Assay, a bias-controlled multiplex PCR, was used to amplify TCRbeta CDR3 regions from genomic DNA. Per the original workflow: Within the assay, amplification of reference gene primers was used to estimate how many nucleated cells each sample contained. To quantify the absolute abundance of each unique TCRbeta CDR3 rearrangement, sequence reads were collapsed and filtered. Productive Simpson clonality was computed per sample as the square root of Simpson's diversity index over productive rearrangements. The immuneACCESS repertoire file appears here via TCRdb, limited to in-frame rearrangements. These files lack a portion of the clones; in checked studies, under half of the deficit traces to unresolved V genes, and the cause of the others is not known. For V, J and clone size, that table is used; D and trimming come from the DNA. The sample has fewer than 300,000 clones on record, approximately 85% of them singletons. More than 4% of the sample belongs to the ten largest clones.

In the prospective study, participants were roughly 18 to 89 years old, resided in around 25 geographic areas of the United States, and were enrolled through a virtual design. Cohort assignment in the prospective study relied on participant-reported clinical history from a screening survey and a study questionnaire. For ImmuneRACE Cohort 3, a participant was defined as recovered based on two consecutive negative NP/OP PCR tests, clearance by a healthcare professional, or resolution of symptoms. Each participant in the prospective study had whole blood, serum and a nasopharyngeal or oropharyngeal swab collected by mobile phlebotomists. Participants in the prospective study had the option to provide additional blood draws and questionnaires over an approximately 2-month period. Before DNA extraction, prospective study blood samples were shipped either frozen or at room temperature.

The sequence joins TRBV28 to TRBJ2-7; TRBD1 is a weak D gene call, 6 bases matching. This TCR was sampled from a woman aged 25 to 39 who had recovered from COVID-19. The sample consisted of PBMCs or T cells enriched from blood (not recorded which). The bases are TGTGCCAGCAGGGGGGCGCCCCAGGAGCAGTACTTC. Its product reads: CASRGAPQEQYF.